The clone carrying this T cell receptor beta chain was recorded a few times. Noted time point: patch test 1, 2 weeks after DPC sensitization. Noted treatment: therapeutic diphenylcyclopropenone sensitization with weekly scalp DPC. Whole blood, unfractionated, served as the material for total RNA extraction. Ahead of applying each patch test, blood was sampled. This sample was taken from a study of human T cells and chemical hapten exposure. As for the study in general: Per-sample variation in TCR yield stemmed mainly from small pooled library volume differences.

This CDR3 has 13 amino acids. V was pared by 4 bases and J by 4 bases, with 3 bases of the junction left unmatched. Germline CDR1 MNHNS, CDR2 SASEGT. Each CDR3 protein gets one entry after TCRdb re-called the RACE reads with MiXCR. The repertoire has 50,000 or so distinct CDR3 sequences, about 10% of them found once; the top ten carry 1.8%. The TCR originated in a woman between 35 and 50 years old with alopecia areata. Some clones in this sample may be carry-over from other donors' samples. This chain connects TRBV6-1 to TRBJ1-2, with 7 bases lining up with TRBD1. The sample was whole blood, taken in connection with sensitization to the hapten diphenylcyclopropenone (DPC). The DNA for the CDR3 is TGTGCCAGCAGTGGACAGGGCCCCTATGGCTACACCTTC. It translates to CASSGQGPYGYTF.